Below, 7 T cell receptor beta chains from the same sample are listed, as sequenced in a study of cytomegalovirus exposure and HLA in healthy donors. A multiplex PCR was run with 60 Vbeta primers and 13 Jbeta primers. Generated by immunoSEQ multiplex PCR, the TCRdb table keeps only in-frame clones and is missing some. The table has approximately 160,000 clones, about 70% seen once. Sequences were obtained from PBMCs. All receptors derive from a woman aged 40-49 years in good health and CMV-seropositive.

With respect to this clone: At one of its ends the junction is not consistent with the germline gene, which may arise from a read error. The chain has TRBV7-9 and TRBJ2-3; D is ambiguous. This CDR3 is built from 12 residues. Germline assignment: CDR1 SEHNR and CDR2 FQNEAQ (reference sequence). The CDR3 nucleotides are TGTTCCAGCAGCTTCTTAACAGATACGCAGTATTTT. It encodes CSSSFLTDTQYF.

The chain employs TRBV4-3 and TRBJ2-1; 11 bases line up with TRBD2. This CDR3 comprises 17 residues. The V segment lost 0 bases and the J segment 9 bases; nucleotides outside the gene matches: 10. Per germline, CDR1 LGHNA and CDR2 YSLEER. The CDR3 region has the DNA TGCGCCAGCAGCCAAGACCCGGAGGCTAGCGGGGGGACTGAGCAGTTCTTC. This sequence encodes CASSQDPEASGGTEQFF.

The CDR3 protein is CASSVGQRSSYTF. For the CDR3, the DNA is TGTGCCAGCAGTGTGGGACAGAGGAGTAGCTACACCTTC. This chain joins TRBV2 and TRBJ1-2; TRBD1 aligns across 7 bases. CDR1 is SNHLY and CDR2 is FYNNEI in the germline V gene. Trimming removed 4 bases from V and 9 bases from J; junction bases left unmatched: 8. The CDR3 is 13 amino acids.

The chain links TRBV7-2 to TRBJ2-3, with TRBD2 matching over 12 bases. The germline gives CDR1 SGHTA, CDR2 FQGNSA. The CDR3 contains 17 residues. V shed 4 bases, J shed 3 bases, and the junction held 8 bases outside the gene matches. In DNA form, the CDR3 reads TGTGCCAGCAGCTCAACCCTAGCGGGAGGGCCGACAGATACGCAGTATTTT. Translation gives CASSSTLAGGPTDTQYF.

This clone was seen once. This sequence joins TRBV6-5 and TRBJ2-5; 7 bases fit TRBD2. The J call may be in error: the DNA end matches TRBJ2-7 better. Germline V CDR1 and CDR2: MNHEY, SVGAGI. The CDR3 sequence is 15 residues long. Here the CDR3 DNA reads TGTGCCAGCAGTTACTCGTTTATGGCGGGAGCCGAGCAGTACTTC. Residues: CASSYSFMAGAEQYF.

The chain has TRBV25-1 and TRBJ1-2, with 8 bases identical to TRBD1. Germline lookup yields CDR1 MGHDK and CDR2 SYGVNS. The CDR3 extends over 13 amino acids. After removal of 6 bases from V and 4 bases from J, the junction contained 4 bases not matched to a gene. Here the CDR3 DNA reads TGTGCCAGCAGCATTACAGGGGGCTATGGCTACACCTTC. Amino acids: CASSITGGYGYTF.

This chain joins TRBV21-1 and TRBJ2-1; the D call TRBD2 from the table was never checked on the DNA. TRBV21-1 is a recognized pseudogene. The CDR3 is made up of 14 amino acids. CDR3 protein: CASAYGGGGHEQFF. CDR3 nucleotides: TGTGCCAGCGCATACGGGGGGGGCGGACATGAGCAGTTCTTC.